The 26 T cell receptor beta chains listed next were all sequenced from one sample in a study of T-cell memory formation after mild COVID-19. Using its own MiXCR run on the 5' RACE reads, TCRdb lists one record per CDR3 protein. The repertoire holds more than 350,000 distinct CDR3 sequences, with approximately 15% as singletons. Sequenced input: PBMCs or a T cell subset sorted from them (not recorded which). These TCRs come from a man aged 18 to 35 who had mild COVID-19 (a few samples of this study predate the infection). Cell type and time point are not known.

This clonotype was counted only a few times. The CDR3 protein is CSASGGKIYNEQFF. In DNA form, the CDR3 reads TGCAGTGCTAGCGGCGGGAAAATTTACAATGAGCAGTTCTTC. The chain employs TRBV20-1 and TRBJ2-1, with D possibly TRBD2 on 6 matching bases. Trimming pared 3 bases from V and 4 bases from J, leaving 13 bases between. Germline V lookup: CDR1 DFQATT, CDR2 SNEGSKA (reference sequence). The CDR3 runs 14 residues.

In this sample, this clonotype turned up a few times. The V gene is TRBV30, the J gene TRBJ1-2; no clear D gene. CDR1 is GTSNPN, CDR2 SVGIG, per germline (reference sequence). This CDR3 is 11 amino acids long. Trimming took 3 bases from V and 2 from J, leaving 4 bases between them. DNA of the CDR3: TGTGCCTGGAGAGTCAACTATGGCTACACCTTC. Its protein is CAWRVNYGYTF. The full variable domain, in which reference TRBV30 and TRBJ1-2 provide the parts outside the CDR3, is SQTIHQWPATLVQPVGSPLSLECTVEGTSNPNLYWYRQAAGRGLQLLFYSVGIGQISSEVPQNLSASRPQDRQFILSSKKLLLSDSGFYLCAWRVNYGYTFGSGTRLTVV.

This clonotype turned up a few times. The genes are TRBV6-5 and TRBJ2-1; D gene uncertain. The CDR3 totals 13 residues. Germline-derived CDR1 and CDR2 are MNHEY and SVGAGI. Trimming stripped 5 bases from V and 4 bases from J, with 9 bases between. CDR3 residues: CASSHDQYNEQFF. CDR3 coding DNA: TGTGCCAGCAGTCATGACCAATACAATGAGCAGTTCTTC.

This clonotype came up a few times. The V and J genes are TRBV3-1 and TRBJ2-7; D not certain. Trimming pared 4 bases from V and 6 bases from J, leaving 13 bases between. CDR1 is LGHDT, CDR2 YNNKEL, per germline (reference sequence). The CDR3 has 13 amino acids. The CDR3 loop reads CASSPRLGGEQYF. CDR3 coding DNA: TGTGCCAGCAGCCCCAGGCTGGGCGGCGAGCAGTACTTC.

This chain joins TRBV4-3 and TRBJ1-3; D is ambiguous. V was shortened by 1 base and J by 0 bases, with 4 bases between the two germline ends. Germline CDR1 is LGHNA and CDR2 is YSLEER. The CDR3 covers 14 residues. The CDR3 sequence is CASSQVGSGNTIYF. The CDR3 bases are TGCGCCAGCAGCCAAGTAGGCTCTGGAAACACCATATATTTT.

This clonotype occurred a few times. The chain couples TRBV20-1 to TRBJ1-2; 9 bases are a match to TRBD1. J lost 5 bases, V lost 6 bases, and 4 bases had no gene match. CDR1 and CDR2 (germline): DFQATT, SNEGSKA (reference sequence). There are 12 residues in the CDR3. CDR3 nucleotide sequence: TGCAGTGCCCCGGGACAGGGTTATGGCTACACCTTC. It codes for CSAPGQGYGYTF.

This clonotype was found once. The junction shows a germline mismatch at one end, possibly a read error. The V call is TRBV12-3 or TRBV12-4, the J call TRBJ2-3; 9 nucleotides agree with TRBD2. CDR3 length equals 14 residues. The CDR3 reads CASSIAGGTDTQYF. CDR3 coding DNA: TGTGCCAGCAGTATAGCGGGGGGCACAGATACGCAGTATTTT.

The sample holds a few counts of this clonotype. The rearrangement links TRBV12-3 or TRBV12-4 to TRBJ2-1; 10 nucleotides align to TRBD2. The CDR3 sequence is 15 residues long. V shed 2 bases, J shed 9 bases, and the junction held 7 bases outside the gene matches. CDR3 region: CASSLSASGGVEQFF. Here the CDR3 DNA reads TGTGCCAGCAGTTTATCTGCTAGCGGGGGTGTTGAGCAGTTCTTC.

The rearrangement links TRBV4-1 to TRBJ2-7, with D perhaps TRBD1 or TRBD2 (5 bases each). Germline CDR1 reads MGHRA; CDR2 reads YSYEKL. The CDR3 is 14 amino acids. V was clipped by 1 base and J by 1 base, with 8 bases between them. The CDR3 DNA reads TGCGCCAGCAGCCAAGGCGAGGGGTCCTACGAGCAGTACTTC. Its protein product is CASSQGEGSYEQYF.

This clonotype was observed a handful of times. CDR3 sequence (DNA): TGTGCCAGCAGCTACAATCCAGGGCGGATTCCTGGCTACACCTTC. This sequence encodes CASSYNPGRIPGYTF. The rearrangement links TRBV11-2 to TRBJ1-2, with D possibly matching TRBD1 (5 bases). The germline gives CDR1 SGHAT, CDR2 FQNNGV. Trimming removed 4 bases from V and 7 bases from J, with 19 bases in between. The CDR3 is 15 residues long.

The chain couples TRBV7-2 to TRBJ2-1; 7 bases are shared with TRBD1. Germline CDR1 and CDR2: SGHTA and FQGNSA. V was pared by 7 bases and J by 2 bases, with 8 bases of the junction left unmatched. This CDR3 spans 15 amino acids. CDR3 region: CASNTQGDTYNEQFF. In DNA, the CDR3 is TGTGCCAGCAATACCCAGGGGGACACCTACAATGAGCAGTTCTTC. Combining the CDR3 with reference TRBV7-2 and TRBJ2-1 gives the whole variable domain GAGVSQSPSNKVTEKGKDVELRCDPISGHTALYWYRQSLGQGLEFLIYFQGNSAPDKSGLPSDRFSAERTGGSVSTLTIQRTQQEDSAVYLCASNTQGDTYNEQFFGPGTRLTVL.

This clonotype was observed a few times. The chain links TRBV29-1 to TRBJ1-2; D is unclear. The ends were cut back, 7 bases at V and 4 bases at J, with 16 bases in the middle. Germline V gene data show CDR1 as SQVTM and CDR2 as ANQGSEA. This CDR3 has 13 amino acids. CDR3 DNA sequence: TGCAGCGCCACGGACCGGGTCGGCTATGGCTACACCTTC. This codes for CSATDRVGYGYTF.

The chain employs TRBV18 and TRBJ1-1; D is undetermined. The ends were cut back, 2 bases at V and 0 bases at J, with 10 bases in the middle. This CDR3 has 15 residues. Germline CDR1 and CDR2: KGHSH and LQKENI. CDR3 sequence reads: CASSPVRTVNTEAFF. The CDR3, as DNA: TGTGCCAGCTCACCAGTAAGGACGGTGAACACTGAAGCTTTCTTT.

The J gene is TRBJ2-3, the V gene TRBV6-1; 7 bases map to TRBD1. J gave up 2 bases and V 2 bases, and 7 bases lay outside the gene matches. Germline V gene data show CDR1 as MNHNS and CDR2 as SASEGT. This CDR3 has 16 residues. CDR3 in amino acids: CASSERQGPSTDTQYF. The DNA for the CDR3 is TGTGCCAGCAGTGAAAGACAGGGACCGTCCACAGATACGCAGTATTTT.

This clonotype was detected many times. The CDR3 spells CATSDPQTGSGENIQYF. CDR3 in DNA: TGTGCCACCAGTGATCCACAAACAGGGAGCGGGGAAAACATTCAGTACTTC. This sequence joins TRBV24-1 and TRBJ2-4, with D possibly TRBD2 on 7 matching bases. The CDR3 covers 17 residues. The V end lost 3 bases, the J end lost 5 bases, and 19 bases lay between the germline ends. Germline values: CDR1 KGHDR, CDR2 SFDVKD.

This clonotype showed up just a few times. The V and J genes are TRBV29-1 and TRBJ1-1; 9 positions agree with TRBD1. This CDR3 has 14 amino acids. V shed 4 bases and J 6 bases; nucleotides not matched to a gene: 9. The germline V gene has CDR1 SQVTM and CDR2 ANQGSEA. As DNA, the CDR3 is TGCAGCGTTGTACAGGGGGCGCGTATCGCTGAAGCTTTCTTT. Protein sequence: CSVVQGARIAEAFF.

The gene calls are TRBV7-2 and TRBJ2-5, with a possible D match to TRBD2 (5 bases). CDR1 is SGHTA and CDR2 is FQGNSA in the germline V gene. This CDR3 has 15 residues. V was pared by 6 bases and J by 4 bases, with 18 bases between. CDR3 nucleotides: TGTGCCAGCAGGCTCGCGGGTGGATCCCCAGAGACCCAGTACTTC. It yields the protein CASRLAGGSPETQYF. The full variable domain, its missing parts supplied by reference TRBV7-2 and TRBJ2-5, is GAGVSQSPSNKVTEKGKDVELRCDPISGHTALYWYRQSLGQGLEFLIYFQGNSAPDKSGLPSDRFSAERTGGSVSTLTIQRTQQEDSAVYLCASRLAGGSPETQYFGPGTRLLVL.

CDR3 bases: TGTGCCAGCCGTCCGATAGCGGGGACTAGCACAGATACGCAGTATTTT. Its translation: CASRPIAGTSTDTQYF. This chain joins TRBV6-6 and TRBJ2-3; 8 nucleotides match TRBD2. Germline V gene sequence: CDR1 MNHNY, CDR2 SVGAGI (reference sequence). CDR3 size: 16 residues. The junction had 10 bases not matched to a gene; V was cut back by 8 bases and J by 0 bases.

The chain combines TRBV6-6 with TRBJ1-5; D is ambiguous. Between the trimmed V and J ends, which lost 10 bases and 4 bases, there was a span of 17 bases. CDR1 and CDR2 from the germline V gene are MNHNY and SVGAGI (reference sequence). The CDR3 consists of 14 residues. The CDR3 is CATSLEQFNQPQHF. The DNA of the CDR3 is TGTGCCACCTCCCTGGAGCAGTTTAATCAGCCCCAGCATTTT.

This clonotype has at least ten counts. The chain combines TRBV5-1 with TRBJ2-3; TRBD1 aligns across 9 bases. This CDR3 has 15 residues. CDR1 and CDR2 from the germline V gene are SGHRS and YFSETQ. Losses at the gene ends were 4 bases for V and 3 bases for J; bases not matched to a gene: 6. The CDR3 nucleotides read TGCGCCAGCAGCCAGGACAGGGGCCGGACAGATACGCAGTATTTT. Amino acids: CASSQDRGRTDTQYF. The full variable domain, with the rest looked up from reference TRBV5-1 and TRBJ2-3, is KAGVTQTPRYLIKTRGQQVTLSCSPISGHRSVSWYQQTPGQGLQFLFEYFSETQRNKGNFPGRFSGRQFSNSRSEMNVSTLELGDSALYLCASSQDRGRTDTQYFGPGTRLTVL.

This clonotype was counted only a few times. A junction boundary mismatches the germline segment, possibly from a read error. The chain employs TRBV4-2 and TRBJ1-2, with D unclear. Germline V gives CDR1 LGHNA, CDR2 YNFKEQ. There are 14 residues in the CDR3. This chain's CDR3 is CASTQPHTLYGYTF. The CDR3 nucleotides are TGTGCCAGCACCCAACCCCATACCCTCTATGGCTACACCTTC.

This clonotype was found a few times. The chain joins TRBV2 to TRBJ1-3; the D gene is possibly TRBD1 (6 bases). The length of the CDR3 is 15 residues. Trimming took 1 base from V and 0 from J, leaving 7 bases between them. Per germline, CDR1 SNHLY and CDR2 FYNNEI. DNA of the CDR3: TGTGCCAGCAGTGAAGGGGACAACTCTGGAAACACCATATATTTT. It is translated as CASSEGDNSGNTIYF.

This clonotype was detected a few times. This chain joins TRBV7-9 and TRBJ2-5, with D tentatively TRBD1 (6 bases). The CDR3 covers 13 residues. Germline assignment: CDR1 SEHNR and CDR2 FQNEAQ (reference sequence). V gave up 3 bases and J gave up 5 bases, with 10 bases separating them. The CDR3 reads CASSFTGWETQYF. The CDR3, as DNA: TGTGCCAGCAGCTTCACAGGGTGGGAGACCCAGTACTTC.

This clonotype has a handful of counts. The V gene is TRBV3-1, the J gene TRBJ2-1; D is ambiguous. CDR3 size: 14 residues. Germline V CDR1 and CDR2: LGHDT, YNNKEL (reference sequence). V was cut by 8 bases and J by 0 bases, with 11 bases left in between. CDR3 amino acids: CASQPSDSYNEQFF. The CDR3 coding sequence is TGTGCCAGCCAACCGTCTGACTCCTACAATGAGCAGTTCTTC.

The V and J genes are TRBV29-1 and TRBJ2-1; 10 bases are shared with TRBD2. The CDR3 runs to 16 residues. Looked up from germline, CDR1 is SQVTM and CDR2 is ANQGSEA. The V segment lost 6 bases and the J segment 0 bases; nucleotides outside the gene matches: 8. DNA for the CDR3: TGCAGCGTCTCGAGCGGGGGGGCTTCCTCCTACAATGAGCAGTTCTTC. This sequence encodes CSVSSGGASSYNEQFF.

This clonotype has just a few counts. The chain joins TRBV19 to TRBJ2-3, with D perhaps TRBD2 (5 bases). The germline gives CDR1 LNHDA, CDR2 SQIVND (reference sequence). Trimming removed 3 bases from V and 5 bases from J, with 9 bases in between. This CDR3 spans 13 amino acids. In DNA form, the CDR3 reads TGTGCCAGTAGTATGGTCGGAGGAGATACGCAGTATTTT. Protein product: CASSMVGGDTQYF.